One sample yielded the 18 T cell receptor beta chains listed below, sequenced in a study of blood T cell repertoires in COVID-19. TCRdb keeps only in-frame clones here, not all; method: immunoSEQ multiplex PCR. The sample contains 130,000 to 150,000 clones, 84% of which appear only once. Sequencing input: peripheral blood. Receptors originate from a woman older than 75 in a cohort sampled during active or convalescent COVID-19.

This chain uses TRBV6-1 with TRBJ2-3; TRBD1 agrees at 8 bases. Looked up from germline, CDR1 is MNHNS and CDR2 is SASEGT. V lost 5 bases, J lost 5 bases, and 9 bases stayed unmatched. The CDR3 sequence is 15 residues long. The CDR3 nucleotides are TGTGCCAGCAGTTTCGCGGACAGGGACAAAGATACGCAGTATTTT. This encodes CASSFADRDKDTQYF.

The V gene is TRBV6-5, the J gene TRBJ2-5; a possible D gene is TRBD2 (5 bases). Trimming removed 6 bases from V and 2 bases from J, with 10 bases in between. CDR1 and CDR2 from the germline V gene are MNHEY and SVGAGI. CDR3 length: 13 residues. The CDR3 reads CASRRTLQETQYF. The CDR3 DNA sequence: TGTGCCAGCAGGAGGACTTTGCAAGAGACCCAGTACTTC.

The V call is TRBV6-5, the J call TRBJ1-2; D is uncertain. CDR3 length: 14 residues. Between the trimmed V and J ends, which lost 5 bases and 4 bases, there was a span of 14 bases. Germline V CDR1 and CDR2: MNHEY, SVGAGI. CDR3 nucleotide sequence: TGTGCCAGCAGTCCCCAGGCAGGTCCCTATGGCTACACCTTC. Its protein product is CASSPQAGPYGYTF.

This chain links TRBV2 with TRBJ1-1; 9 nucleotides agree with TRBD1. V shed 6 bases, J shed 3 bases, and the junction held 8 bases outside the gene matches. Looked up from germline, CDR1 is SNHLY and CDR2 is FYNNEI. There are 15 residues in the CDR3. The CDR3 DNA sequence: TGTGCCAGCAGCCTACAGGGGGCTTCGGACACTGAAGCTTTCTTT. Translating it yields CASSLQGASDTEAFF.

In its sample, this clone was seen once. CDR3 in DNA: TGTGCCTGGAGTGTACCTCATTCCCTATTCACCCTCCACTTT. It encodes CAWSVPHSLFTLHF. The chain uses TRBV30 and TRBJ1-6; D uncertain. Trimming shortened V by 0 bases and J by 14 bases, and 17 bases separated the two germline ends. Germline CDR1 reads GTSNPN; CDR2 reads SVGIG (reference sequence). CDR3 size: 14 residues.

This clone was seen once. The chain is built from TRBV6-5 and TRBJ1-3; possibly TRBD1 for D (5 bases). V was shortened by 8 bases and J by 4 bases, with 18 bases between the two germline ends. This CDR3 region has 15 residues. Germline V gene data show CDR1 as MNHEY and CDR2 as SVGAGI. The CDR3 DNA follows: TGTGCCAGCCACCGGTCCGGGGGTACAGGAAACACCATATATTTT. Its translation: CASHRSGGTGNTIYF.

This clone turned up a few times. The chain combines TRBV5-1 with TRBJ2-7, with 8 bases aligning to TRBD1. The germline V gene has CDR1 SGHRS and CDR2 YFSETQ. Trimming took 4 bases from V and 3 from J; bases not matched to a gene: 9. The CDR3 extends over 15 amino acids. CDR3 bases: TGCGCCAGCAGCGCCGGGACAGGACTTTTCTACGAGCAGTACTTC. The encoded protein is CASSAGTGLFYEQYF.

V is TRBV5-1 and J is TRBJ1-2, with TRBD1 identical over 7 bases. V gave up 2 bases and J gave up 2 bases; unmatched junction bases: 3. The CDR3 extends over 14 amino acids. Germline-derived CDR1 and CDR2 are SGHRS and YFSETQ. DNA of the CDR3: TGCGCCAGCAGCTTACTACAGGGGAACTATGGCTACACCTTC. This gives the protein CASSLLQGNYGYTF.

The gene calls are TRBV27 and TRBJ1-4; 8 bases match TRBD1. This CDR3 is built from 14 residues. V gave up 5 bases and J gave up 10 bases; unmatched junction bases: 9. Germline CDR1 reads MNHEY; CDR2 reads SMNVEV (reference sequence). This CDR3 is CASSPRDRSVKLFF. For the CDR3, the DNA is TGTGCCAGCAGTCCCCGGGACAGGTCCGTAAAACTGTTTTTT.

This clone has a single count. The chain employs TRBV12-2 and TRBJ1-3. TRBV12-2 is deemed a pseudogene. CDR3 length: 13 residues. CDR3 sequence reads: CASRSAEGNTIYF. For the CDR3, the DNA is TGTGCAAGTCGCTCCGCGGAAGGAAACACCATATATTTT.

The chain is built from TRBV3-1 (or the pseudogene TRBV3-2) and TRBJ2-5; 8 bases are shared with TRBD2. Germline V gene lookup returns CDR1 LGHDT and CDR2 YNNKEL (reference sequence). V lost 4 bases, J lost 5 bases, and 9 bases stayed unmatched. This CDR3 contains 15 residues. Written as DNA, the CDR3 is TGTGCCAGCAGCCCGAGCGGGGGAATAACGGAGACCCAGTACTTC. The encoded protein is CASSPSGGITETQYF.

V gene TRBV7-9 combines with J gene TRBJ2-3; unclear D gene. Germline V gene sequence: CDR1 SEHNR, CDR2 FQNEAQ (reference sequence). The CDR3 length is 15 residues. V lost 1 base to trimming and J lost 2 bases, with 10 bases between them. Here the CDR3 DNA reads TGTGCCAGCAGCTTAGTGGTTTCAGACACAGATACGCAGTATTTT. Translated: CASSLVVSDTDTQYF.

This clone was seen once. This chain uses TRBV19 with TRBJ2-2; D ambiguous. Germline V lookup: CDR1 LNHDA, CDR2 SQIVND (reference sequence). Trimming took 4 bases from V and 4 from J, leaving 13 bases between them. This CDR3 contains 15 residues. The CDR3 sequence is CASSTKILLTGELFF. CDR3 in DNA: TGTGCCAGTAGTACGAAAATCTTACTCACCGGGGAGCTGTTTTTT. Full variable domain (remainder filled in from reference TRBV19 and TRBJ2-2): DGGITQSPKYLFRKEGQNVTLSCEQNLNHDAMYWYRQDPGQGLRLIYYSQIVNDFQKGDIAEGYSVSREKKESFPLTVTSAQKNPTAFYLCASSTKILLTGELFFGEGSRLTVL.

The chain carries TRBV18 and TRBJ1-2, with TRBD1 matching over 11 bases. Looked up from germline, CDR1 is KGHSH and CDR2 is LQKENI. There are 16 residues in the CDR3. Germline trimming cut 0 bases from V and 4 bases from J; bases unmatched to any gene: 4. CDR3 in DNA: TGTGCCAGCTCACCACCGGGGACAGGGGGAACCTATGGCTACACCTTC. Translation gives CASSPPGTGGTYGYTF.

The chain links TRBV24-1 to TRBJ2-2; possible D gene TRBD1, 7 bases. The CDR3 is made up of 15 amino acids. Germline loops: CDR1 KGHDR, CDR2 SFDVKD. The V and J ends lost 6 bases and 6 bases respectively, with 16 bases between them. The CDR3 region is CATSLGGGSSGELFF. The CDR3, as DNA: TGTGCCACCAGTCTAGGAGGGGGCAGTTCCGGGGAGCTGTTTTTT.

The CDR3 nucleotides read TGCGCCAGCAGCTTGGGACTAGCGAGGAAAGAGACCCAGTACTTC. Translation: CASSLGLARKETQYF. V gene TRBV5-1 combines with J gene TRBJ2-5; 8 nucleotides match TRBD2. Germline trimming cut 0 bases from V and 3 bases from J; bases unmatched to any gene: 4. Germline-derived CDR1 and CDR2 are SGHRS and YFSETQ. The CDR3 loop spans 15 amino acids.

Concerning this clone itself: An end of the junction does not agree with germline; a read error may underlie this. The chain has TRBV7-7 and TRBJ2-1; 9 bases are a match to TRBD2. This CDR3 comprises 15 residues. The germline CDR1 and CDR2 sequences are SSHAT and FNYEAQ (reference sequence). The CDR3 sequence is CASSPSGGIYNEQFF. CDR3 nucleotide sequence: TGTGCTAGCAGCCCCAGCGGGGGGATCTACAATGAGCAGTTCTTC.

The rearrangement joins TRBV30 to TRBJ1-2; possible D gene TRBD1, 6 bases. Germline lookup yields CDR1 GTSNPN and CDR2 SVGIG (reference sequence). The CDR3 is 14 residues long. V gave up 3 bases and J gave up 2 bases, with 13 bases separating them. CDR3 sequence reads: CAWSLDSRNYGYTF. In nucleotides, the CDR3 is TGTGCCTGGAGCCTGGACAGCCGAAACTATGGCTACACCTTC.